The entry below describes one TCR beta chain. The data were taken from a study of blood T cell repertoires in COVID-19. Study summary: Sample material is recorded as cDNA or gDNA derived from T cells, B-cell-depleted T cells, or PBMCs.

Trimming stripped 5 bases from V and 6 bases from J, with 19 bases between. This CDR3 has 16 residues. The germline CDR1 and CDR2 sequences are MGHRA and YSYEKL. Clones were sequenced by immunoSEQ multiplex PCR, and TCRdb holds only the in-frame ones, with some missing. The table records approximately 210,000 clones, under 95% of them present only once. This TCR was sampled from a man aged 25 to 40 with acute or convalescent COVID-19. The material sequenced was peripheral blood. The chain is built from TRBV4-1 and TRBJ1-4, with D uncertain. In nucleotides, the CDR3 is TGCGCCAGCAGCTCAAGGACTGACCAGTTGGATGAAAAACTGTTTTTT. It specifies CASSSRTDQLDEKLFF.